The next 20 T cell receptor beta chains were all read from a single sample in a study of CD8 T cells in Susac syndrome. Random hexamers served to reverse transcribe about 0.45 to 1 ug RNA. TCRdb re-called the immunoSEQ multiplex PCR reads with MiXCR, one entry per CDR3 protein. Here the sample spans under 200,000 distinct CDR3 sequences, around 94% being singletons. Sequencing used CD4+ T cells from PBMCs. These receptors were obtained from a human donor in good health.

The chain employs TRBV11-2 and TRBJ2-3; D could derive from TRBD1 or TRBD2 (5 bases each). This CDR3 spans 14 amino acids. CDR1 and CDR2 (germline): SGHAT, FQNNGV. V was pared by 4 bases and J by 2 bases, with 10 bases between. CDR3 amino acids: CASSSGRLTDTQYF. The CDR3 DNA reads as TGTGCCAGCAGCTCGGGACGGCTCACAGATACGCAGTATTTT. Full variable domain (missing parts from reference TRBV11-2 and TRBJ2-3): EAGVAQSPRYKIIEKRQSVAFWCNPISGHATLYWYQQILGQGPKLLIQFQNNGVVDDSQLPKDRFSAERLKGVDSTLKIQPAKLEDSAVYLCASSSGRLTDTQYFGPGTRLTVL.

The chain carries TRBV7-2 and TRBJ2-1; D not resolved. The V gene lost 0 bases and the J gene lost 14 bases, with 8 bases spanning the gap. The germline gives CDR1 SGHTA, CDR2 FQGNSA. The CDR3 is 11 amino acids. CDR3 DNA sequence: TGTGCCAGCAGCTTAGCTTTCGATAAGTTCTTC. Protein product: CASSLAFDKFF.

V is TRBV6-5 and J is TRBJ2-1; 7 positions agree with TRBD1. The CDR3 is made up of 14 amino acids. The ends lost 8 bases at V and 2 bases at J; junction bases unmatched: 6. Germline V gene lookup returns CDR1 MNHEY and CDR2 SVGAGI. DNA of the CDR3: TGTGCCAGCGGAAGGGACAGCGCCTACAATGAGCAGTTCTTC. It codes for CASGRDSAYNEQFF.

V usage is TRBV29-1 and J usage is TRBJ2-7; possibly TRBD1 for D (7 bases). Deletions cut 7 bases from V and 1 base from J, with 17 bases between. This CDR3 region has 14 residues. Per germline, CDR1 SQVTM and CDR2 ANQGSEA. In nucleotides, the CDR3 is TGCAGCGGTGGATTGACAGGGAGGTCCTACGAGCAGTACTTC. Protein product: CSGGLTGRSYEQYF.

The V and J genes are TRBV29-1 and TRBJ2-1; D possibly corresponds to TRBD2 (6 bases). The CDR3 is 13 amino acids. Germline V CDR1 and CDR2: SQVTM, ANQGSEA. Trimming took off 7 bases at V and 5 bases at J, with 15 bases between the two ends. CDR3 in amino acids: CSADRGSDNEQFF. CDR3 coding DNA: TGCAGCGCGGACCGGGGGAGCGACAATGAGCAGTTCTTC.

This clonotype was seen just once. The chain has TRBV12-3 or TRBV12-4 and TRBJ2-2; 8 nucleotides match TRBD1. The CDR3 runs 17 residues. Unmatched junction bases numbered 15, after V lost 7 bases and J lost 5 bases. The CDR3 spells CASTTNPGQVATGELFF. For the CDR3, the DNA is TGTGCCAGCACCACAAATCCGGGACAGGTCGCTACCGGGGAGCTGTTTTTT.

The genes are TRBV10-3 and TRBJ1-6; possibly TRBD1 for D (6 bases). There are 15 residues in the CDR3. The germline V and J ends were trimmed by 4 bases and 8 bases, with 15 bases remaining between them. Germline CDR1 ENHRY, CDR2 SYGVKD. The CDR3 spells CAISAEQGGDSPLHF. CDR3 DNA sequence: TGTGCCATCAGTGCGGAACAGGGTGGGGATTCACCCCTCCACTTT.

V gene TRBV9 combines with J gene TRBJ2-6; possible D gene TRBD1, 5 bases. The CDR3 is 14 amino acids. V lost 4 bases to trimming and J lost 4 bases, with 9 bases between them. The germline V gene encodes CDR1 SGDLS and CDR2 YYNGEE. The CDR3 sequence is CASSSGIGANVLTF. As DNA, the CDR3 is TGTGCCAGCAGCTCAGGGATCGGGGCCAACGTCCTGACTTTC.

This clonotype was observed once. The chain employs TRBV6-1 and TRBJ2-7; no reliable D call. V was cut by 7 bases and J by 1 base, with 8 bases left in between. CDR1 and CDR2 (germline): MNHNS, SASEGT. The CDR3 spans 12 residues. The CDR3 sequence: CASKTESYEQYF. The CDR3 coding sequence is TGTGCCAGCAAGACTGAATCCTACGAGCAGTACTTC.

This chain links TRBV20-1 with TRBJ1-1, with a weak D call TRBD1 (6 bases). The length of the CDR3 is 10 residues. The V gene's germline CDR1 is DFQATT and CDR2 SNEGSKA (reference sequence). V shed 6 bases and J shed 10 bases, with 12 bases lying between them. The CDR3 DNA follows: TGCAGTGCGCCATCCAGGGGAGCTTTCTTT. Encoded protein: CSAPSRGAFF.

V gene TRBV29-1 combines with J gene TRBJ1-2; unclear D gene. Germline CDR1 is SQVTM and CDR2 is ANQGSEA. The CDR3 consists of 15 residues. V dropped 3 bases and J dropped 7 bases, with 21 bases sitting between them. CDR3 residues: CSVDGSIGSGGGYTF. In DNA, the CDR3 is TGCAGCGTTGATGGGTCCATTGGGAGTGGAGGTGGCTACACCTTC.

J is TRBJ2-7 and V is TRBV29-1; 9 bases are shared with TRBD2. From germline, CDR1 is SQVTM and CDR2 ANQGSEA. Trimming at V came to 7 bases and at J to 7 bases, leaving 11 bases not matched to a gene. There are 13 residues in the CDR3. DNA of the CDR3: TGCAGCGCTTCCGGGACTAGCTCAGAGGAGCAGTACTTC. It yields the protein CSASGTSSEEQYF.

The chain joins TRBV4-2 to TRBJ1-1; D ambiguous. Germline V gene data show CDR1 as LGHNA and CDR2 as YNFKEQ. The V end lost 1 base, the J end lost 6 bases, and 15 bases lay between the germline ends. The CDR3 loop spans 15 amino acids. The DNA of the CDR3 is TGTGCCAGCAGCCAAGGGCCTGATTTTGGCTCTGAAGCTTTCTTT. Protein product: CASSQGPDFGSEAFF.

This chain links TRBV23-1 with TRBJ1-1; D not resolved. TRBV23-1 is an open reading frame whose function is uncertain. Trimming took 3 bases from V and 2 from J, leaving 7 bases between them. This CDR3 comprises 13 residues. The CDR3 DNA is TGCGCCAGCAGTCACTTCACCAACACTGAAGCTTTCTTT. Translation gives CASSHFTNTEAFF.

The CDR3 coding sequence is TGTGCCAGCAGCTTAGTCCCGTTAGGGCAGACGATAGCCAAAAACATTCAGTACTTC. This translates into CASSLVPLGQTIAKNIQYF. The V call is TRBV7-9, the J call TRBJ2-4; D is uncertain. This CDR3 comprises 19 residues. Germline V gene sequence: CDR1 SEHNR, CDR2 FQNEAQ (reference sequence). The V end was cut by 1 base, the J end by 0 bases, with 19 bases between.

This chain links TRBV6-2 or TRBV6-3 with TRBJ2-3; 8 nucleotides align to TRBD1. The CDR3 sequence is 16 residues long. Germline CDR1 and CDR2: MNHEY and SVGEGT. The V gene end was trimmed by 4 bases and the J gene end by 3 bases; junction bases not matched to a gene: 9. The CDR3 loop reads CASSSRTGIETDTQYF. CDR3 nucleotides: TGTGCCAGCAGTTCCCGGACAGGGATCGAGACAGATACGCAGTATTTT.

This rearrangement joins TRBV7-3 to TRBJ1-1; D unclear. The germline V and J ends were trimmed by 1 base and 1 base, with 10 bases remaining between them. The CDR3 length is 15 residues. Looked up from germline, CDR1 is SGHTA and CDR2 is FQGTGA. CDR3 nucleotides: TGTGCCAGCAGCTTAATGGCGTCGAAGAACACTGAAGCTTTCTTT. This translates into CASSLMASKNTEAFF.

This chain uses TRBV20-1 with TRBJ1-1; D remains unclear. V lost 0 bases to trimming and J lost 4 bases, with 6 bases between them. CDR3 length: 12 residues. Germline CDR1 is DFQATT and CDR2 is SNEGSKA (reference sequence). This chain's CDR3 is CSARDRSTEAFF. CDR3 nucleotides: TGCAGTGCTAGAGATCGGAGCACTGAAGCTTTCTTT.

The rearrangement joins TRBV14 to TRBJ1-2; 7 bases map to TRBD1. Germline values: CDR1 SGHDN, CDR2 FVKESK. V gave up 1 base and J gave up 7 bases; unmatched junction bases: 6. The CDR3 runs 14 residues. In nucleotides, the CDR3 is TGTGCCAGCAGCCAAGGCGGCGCAGGGGGTGGCTACACCTTC. It encodes CASSQGGAGGGYTF.

The CDR3 DNA reads as TGCAGTGCTAGACTATTAAAGGATCAGCCCCAGCATTTT. Translating it yields CSARLLKDQPQHF. The chain uses TRBV20-1 and TRBJ1-5; D remains ambiguous. The V gene lost 2 bases and the J gene lost 5 bases, with 10 bases spanning the gap. Germline V gene data show CDR1 as DFQATT and CDR2 as SNEGSKA (reference sequence). The CDR3 sequence is 13 residues long.